This T cell receptor beta chain comes out of a study of Tregs in tolerant kidney transplant recipients. Unstimulated Tregs (CD4+CD25+CD127-) and CD4+CD25- non-Tregs were sorted from PBMCs. Here immunoSEQ multiplex PCR was the method, and the copy in TCRdb shows in-frame clones only, minus some. Here the sample spans roughly 250,000 clones, around 81% being singletons. Details on this clone: Its cognate antigen is unknown.

Overall study findings and caveats: Biological reproducibility was not directly addressed in this study. Expanding Tregs on activated donor B cells appeared to best identify donor-specific TCRbeta clones. Findings come from small patient numbers and require larger validation.

In germline, CDR1 is SNHLY, CDR2 FYNNEI. There are 13 residues in the CDR3. Unmatched junction bases numbered 2, after V lost 6 bases and J lost 2 bases. The receptor was derived from a human donor in good health. This chain uses TRBV2 with TRBJ2-7; 9 bases line up with TRBD1. The sequenced sample was CD4+ T cells from blood. The CDR3 bases are TGTGCCAGCAGCGGACAGGGGACCTACGAGCAGTACTTC. Amino acid sequence: CASSGQGTYEQYF.